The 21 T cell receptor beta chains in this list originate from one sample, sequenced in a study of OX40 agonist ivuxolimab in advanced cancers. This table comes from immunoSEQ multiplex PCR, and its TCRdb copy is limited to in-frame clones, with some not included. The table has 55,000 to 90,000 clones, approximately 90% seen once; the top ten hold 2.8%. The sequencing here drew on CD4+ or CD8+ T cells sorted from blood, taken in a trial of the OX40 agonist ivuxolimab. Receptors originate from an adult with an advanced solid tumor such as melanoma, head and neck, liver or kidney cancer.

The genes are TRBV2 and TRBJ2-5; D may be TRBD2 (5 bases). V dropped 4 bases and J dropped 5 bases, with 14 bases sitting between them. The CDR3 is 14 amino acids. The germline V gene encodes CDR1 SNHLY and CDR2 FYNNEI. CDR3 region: CASSGGVAMETQYF. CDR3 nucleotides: TGTGCCAGCAGTGGGGGAGTCGCAATGGAGACCCAGTACTTC.

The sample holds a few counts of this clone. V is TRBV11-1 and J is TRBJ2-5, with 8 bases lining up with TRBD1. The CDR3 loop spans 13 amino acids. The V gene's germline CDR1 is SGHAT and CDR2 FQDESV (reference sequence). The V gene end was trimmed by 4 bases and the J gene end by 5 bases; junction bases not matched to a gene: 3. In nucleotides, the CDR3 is TGTGCCAGCAGCTCGACAGGGGTGGAGACCCAGTACTTC. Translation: CASSSTGVETQYF.

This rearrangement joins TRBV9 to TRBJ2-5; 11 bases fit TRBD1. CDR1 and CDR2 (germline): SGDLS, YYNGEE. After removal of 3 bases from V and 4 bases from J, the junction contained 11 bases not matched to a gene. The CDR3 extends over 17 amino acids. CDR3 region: CASSARPWTGGAETQYF. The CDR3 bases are TGTGCCAGCAGCGCCCGCCCTTGGACAGGGGGCGCAGAGACCCAGTACTTC.

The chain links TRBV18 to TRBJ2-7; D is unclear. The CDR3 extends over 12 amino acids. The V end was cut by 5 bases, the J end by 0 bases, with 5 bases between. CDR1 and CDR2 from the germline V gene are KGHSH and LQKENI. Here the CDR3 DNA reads TGTGCCAGCTCATCCAGCTCCTACGAGCAGTACTTC. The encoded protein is CASSSSSYEQYF.

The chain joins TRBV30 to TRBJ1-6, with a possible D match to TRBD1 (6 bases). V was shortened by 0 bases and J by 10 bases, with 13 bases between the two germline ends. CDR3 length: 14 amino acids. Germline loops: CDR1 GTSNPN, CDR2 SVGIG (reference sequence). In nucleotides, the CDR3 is TGTGCCTGGAGTGTACGGGGGCGCGGGTCACCCCTCCACTTT. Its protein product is CAWSVRGRGSPLHF.

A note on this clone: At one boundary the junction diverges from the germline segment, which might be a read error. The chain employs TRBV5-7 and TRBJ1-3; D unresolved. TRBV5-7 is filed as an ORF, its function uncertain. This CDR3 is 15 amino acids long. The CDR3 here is CASTLLSGIAHTIYF. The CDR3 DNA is TGTGCCAGCACCTTGTTATCGGGAATCGCCCACACCATATATTTT.

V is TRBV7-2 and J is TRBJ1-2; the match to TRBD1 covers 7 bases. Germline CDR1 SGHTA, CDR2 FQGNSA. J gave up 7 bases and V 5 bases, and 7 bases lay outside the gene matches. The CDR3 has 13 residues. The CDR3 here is CASSPGTEGGYTF. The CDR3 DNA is TGTGCCAGCAGCCCCGGGACAGAAGGTGGCTACACCTTC.

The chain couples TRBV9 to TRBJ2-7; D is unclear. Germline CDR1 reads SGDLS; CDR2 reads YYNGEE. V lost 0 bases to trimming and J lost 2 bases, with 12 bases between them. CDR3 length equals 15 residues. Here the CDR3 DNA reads TGTGCCAGCAGCGTAGGGGCGACAAGGGCCTACGAGCAGTACTTC. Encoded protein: CASSVGATRAYEQYF.

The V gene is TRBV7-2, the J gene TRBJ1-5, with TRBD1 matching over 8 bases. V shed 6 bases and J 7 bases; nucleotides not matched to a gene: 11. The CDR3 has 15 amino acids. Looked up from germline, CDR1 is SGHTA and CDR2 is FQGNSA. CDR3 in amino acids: CASREGGRGRQPQHF. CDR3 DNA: TGTGCCAGCAGAGAAGGAGGCAGGGGGCGCCAGCCCCAGCATTTT. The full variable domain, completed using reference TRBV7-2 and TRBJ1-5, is GAGVSQSPSNKVTEKGKDVELRCDPISGHTALYWYRQSLGQGLEFLIYFQGNSAPDKSGLPSDRFSAERTGGSVSTLTIQRTQQEDSAVYLCASREGGRGRQPQHFGDGTRLSIL.

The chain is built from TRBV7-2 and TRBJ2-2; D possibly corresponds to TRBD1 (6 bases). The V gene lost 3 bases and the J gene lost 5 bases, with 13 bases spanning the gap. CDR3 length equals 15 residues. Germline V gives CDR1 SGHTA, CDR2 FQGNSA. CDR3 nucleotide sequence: TGTGCCAGCAGCTTGGCCGGGACAATAACCGGGGAGCTGTTTTTT. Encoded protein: CASSLAGTITGELFF.

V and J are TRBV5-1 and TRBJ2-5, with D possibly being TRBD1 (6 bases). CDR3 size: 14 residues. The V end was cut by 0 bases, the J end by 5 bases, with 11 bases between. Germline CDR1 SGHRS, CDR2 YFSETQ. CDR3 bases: TGCGCCAGCAGCTTGGGGTCAGGGGACGAGACCCAGTACTTC. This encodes CASSLGSGDETQYF.

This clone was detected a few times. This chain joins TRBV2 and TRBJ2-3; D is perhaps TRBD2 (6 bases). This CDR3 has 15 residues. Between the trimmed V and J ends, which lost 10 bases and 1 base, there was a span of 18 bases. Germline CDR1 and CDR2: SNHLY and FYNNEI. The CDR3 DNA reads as TGTGCCACCAAGAAGACTAGAAGCGGCACAGATACGCAGTATTTT. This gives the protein CATKKTRSGTDTQYF.

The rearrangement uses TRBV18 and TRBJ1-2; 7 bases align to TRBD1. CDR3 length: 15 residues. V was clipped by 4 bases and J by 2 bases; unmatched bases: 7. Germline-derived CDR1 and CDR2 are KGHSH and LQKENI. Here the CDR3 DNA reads TGTGCCAGCTCACTCTCAGGGGGGCTAAACTATGGCTACACCTTC. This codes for CASSLSGGLNYGYTF.

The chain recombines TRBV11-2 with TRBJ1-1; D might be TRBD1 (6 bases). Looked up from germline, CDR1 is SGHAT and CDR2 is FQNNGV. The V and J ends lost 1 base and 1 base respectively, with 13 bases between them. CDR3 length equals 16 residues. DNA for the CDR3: TGTGCCAGCAGCTTAGCAGGGGCAAGGACGAACACTGAAGCTTTCTTT. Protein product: CASSLAGARTNTEAFF.

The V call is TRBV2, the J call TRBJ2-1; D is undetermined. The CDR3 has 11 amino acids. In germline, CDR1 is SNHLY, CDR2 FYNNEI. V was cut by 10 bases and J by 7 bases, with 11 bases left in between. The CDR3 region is CATSTSNEQFF. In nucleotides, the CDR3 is TGTGCCACCTCGACTTCGAATGAGCAGTTCTTC.

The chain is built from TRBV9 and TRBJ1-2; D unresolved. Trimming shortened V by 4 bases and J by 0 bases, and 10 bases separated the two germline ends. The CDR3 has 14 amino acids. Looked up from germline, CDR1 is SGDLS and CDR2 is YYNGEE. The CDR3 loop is CASSPTVSNYGYTF. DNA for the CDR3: TGTGCCAGCAGCCCGACGGTATCTAACTATGGCTACACCTTC. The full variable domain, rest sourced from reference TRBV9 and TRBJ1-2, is DSGVTQTPKHLITATGQRVTLRCSPRSGDLSVYWYQQSLDQGLQFLIQYYNGEERAKGNILERFSAQQFPDLHSELNLSSLELGDSALYFCASSPTVSNYGYTFGSGTRLTVV.

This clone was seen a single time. This chain's CDR3 is CASSDPGTAHSYNEQFF. CDR3 coding DNA: TGCGCCAGCAGTGATCCCGGGACAGCTCACTCCTACAATGAGCAGTTCTTC. V is TRBV10-1 and J is TRBJ2-1; 7 bases agree with TRBD1. Losses at the gene ends were 3 bases for V and 0 bases for J; bases not matched to a gene: 8. The CDR3 totals 17 residues. CDR1 is WNHNN, CDR2 SYGVQD, per germline (reference sequence).

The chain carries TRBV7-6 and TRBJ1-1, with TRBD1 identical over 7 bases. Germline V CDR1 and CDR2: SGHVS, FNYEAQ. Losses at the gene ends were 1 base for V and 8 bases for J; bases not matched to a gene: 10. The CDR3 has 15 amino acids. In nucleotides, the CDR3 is TGTGCCAGCAGCTTAGGGGCGACAGGGTCTAGCGAAGCTTTCTTT. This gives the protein CASSLGATGSSEAFF.

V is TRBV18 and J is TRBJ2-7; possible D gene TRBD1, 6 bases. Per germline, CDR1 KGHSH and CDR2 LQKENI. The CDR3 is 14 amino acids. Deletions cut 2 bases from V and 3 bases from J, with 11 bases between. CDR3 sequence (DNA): TGTGCCAGCTCACCAGAACAGGGAAGCTACGAGCAGTACTTC. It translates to CASSPEQGSYEQYF.

CDR3 coding DNA: TGTGCCAGCAGCTTGGCCCGACTCAGGGAAGAGACCCAGTACTTC. Amino acid sequence: CASSLARLREETQYF. The chain uses TRBV5-4 and TRBJ2-5, with a tentative D call TRBD1 (5 bases). V was pared by 0 bases and J by 3 bases, with 12 bases between. Germline lookup yields CDR1 SGHNT and CDR2 YYREEE (reference sequence). This CDR3 has 15 residues. The variable domain in full, with the rest retrieved from reference TRBV5-4 and TRBJ2-5, is ETGVTQSPTHLIKTRGQQVTLRCSSQSGHNTVSWYQQALGQGPQFIFQYYREEENGRGNFPPRFSGLQFPNYSSELNVNALELDDSALYLCASSLARLREETQYFGPGTRLLVL.

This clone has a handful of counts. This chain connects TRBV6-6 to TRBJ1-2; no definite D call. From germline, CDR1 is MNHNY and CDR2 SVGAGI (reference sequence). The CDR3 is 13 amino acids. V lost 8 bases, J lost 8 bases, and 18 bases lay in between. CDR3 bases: TGTGCCAGCCGAACCCGGCGCGAAGAGGGCTACACCTTC. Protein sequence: CASRTRREEGYTF.